A single sample gave rise to the 7 T cell receptor beta chains below, sequenced in a study of OX40 agonist ivuxolimab in advanced cancers. Sequencing used immunoSEQ multiplex PCR; TCRdb keeps in-frame clones, though not all of them. The table has fewer than 90,000 clones, roughly 92% seen once. Source: CD4+ or CD8+ T cells sorted from blood, taken in a trial of the OX40 agonist ivuxolimab. Receptor source: an adult with an advanced solid tumor such as melanoma, head and neck, liver or kidney cancer.

This sequence joins TRBV2 and TRBJ2-1; 8 bases are shared with TRBD2. This CDR3 is built from 16 residues. Trimming removed 0 bases from V and 8 bases from J; junction bases left unmatched: 9. CDR1 and CDR2 (germline): SNHLY, FYNNEI. This chain's CDR3 is CASSEAQGGRSDEQFF. The CDR3 DNA sequence: TGTGCCAGCAGTGAAGCGCAAGGCGGGAGGAGTGATGAGCAGTTCTTC.

This clone was detected a few times. This rearrangement joins TRBV7-9 to TRBJ1-5; 7 bases map to TRBD1. Per the germline V gene, CDR1 is SEHNR and CDR2 is FQNEAQ (reference sequence). The CDR3 has 14 amino acids. Unmatched junction bases numbered 4, after V lost 5 bases and J lost 3 bases. CDR3 sequence (DNA): TGTGCCAGCAGCCCCACAGGGGACAATCAGCCCCAGCATTTT. Protein product: CASSPTGDNQPQHF.

The chain recombines TRBV27 with TRBJ1-1; no clear D gene. Trimming stripped 5 bases from V and 0 bases from J, with 10 bases between. Germline V gene lookup returns CDR1 MNHEY and CDR2 SMNVEV (reference sequence). The CDR3 is 14 amino acids. The CDR3 DNA sequence: TGTGCCAGCAGTGCCCTCGGGATGAACACTGAAGCTTTCTTT. Protein sequence: CASSALGMNTEAFF.

This clone appeared a single time. The chain joins TRBV27 to TRBJ1-5; 7 bases fit TRBD1. Germline V CDR1 and CDR2: MNHEY, SMNVEV (reference sequence). The V and J ends lost 5 bases and 5 bases, in that order; junction bases with no gene match: 3. The CDR3 loop spans 13 amino acids. The CDR3 DNA sequence: TGTGCCAGCAGTGGACAGGCCGATCAGCCCCAGCATTTT. Its protein is CASSGQADQPQHF.

V usage is TRBV19 and J usage is TRBJ2-3; a weak D match, TRBD2 (6 bases). CDR1 LNHDA and CDR2 SQIVND come from the germline V gene (reference sequence). The CDR3 consists of 15 residues. V shed 9 bases and J shed 4 bases, with 20 bases lying between them. CDR3 DNA: TGTGCCAGACCACCCCGGGGTAGCGGCGCAGATACGCAGTATTTT. As protein: CARPPRGSGADTQYF. Based on the CDR3 plus reference TRBV19 and TRBJ2-3, the full variable domain is DGGITQSPKYLFRKEGQNVTLSCEQNLNHDAMYWYRQDPGQGLRLIYYSQIVNDFQKGDIAEGYSVSREKKESFPLTVTSAQKNPTAFYLCARPPRGSGADTQYFGPGTRLTVL.

Only one count was recorded for this clone. The V and J genes are TRBV27 and TRBJ2-7; 13 nucleotides agree with TRBD2. J gave up 2 bases and V 8 bases, and 12 bases lay outside the gene matches. CDR1 and CDR2 (germline): MNHEY, SMNVEV (reference sequence). There are 17 residues in the CDR3. The CDR3 sequence is CASGGGLAGTGPYEQYF. In DNA, the CDR3 is TGTGCCAGCGGGGGGGGACTAGCGGGAACGGGTCCCTACGAGCAGTACTTC.

This sequence joins TRBV11-2 and TRBJ2-2; D assignment may be TRBD1 or TRBD2 (6 bases each). This CDR3 region has 18 residues. V gave up 0 bases and J gave up 0 bases, with 14 bases separating them. CDR1 and CDR2 from the germline V gene are SGHAT and FQNNGV. The CDR3 reads CASSLDPGDNANTGELFF. CDR3 DNA sequence: TGTGCCAGCAGCTTAGATCCGGGGGACAACGCGAACACCGGGGAGCTGTTTTTT.